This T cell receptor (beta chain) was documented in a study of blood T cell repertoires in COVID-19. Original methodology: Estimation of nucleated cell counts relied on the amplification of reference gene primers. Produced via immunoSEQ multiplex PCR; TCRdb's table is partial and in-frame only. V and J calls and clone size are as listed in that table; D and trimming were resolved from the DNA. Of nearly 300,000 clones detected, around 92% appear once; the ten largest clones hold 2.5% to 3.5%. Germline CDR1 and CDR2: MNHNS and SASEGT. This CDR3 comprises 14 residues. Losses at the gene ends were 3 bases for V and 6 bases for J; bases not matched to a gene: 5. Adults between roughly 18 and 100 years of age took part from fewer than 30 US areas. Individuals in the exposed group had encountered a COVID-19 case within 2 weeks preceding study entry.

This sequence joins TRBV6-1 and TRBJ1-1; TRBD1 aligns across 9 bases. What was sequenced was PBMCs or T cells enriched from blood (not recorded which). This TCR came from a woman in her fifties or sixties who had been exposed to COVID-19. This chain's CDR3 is CASSDRDRVSEAFF. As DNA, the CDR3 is TGTGCCAGCAGTGACCGGGACAGGGTCTCTGAAGCTTTCTTT.